The clone carrying this T cell receptor (beta chain) appeared many times. No antigen is known for it. RNA transcripts yielded amplified TCR beta CDR3 regions. An opening RT-PCR round employed HTBI primers and preceded a second-round multiplex PCR. TCRdb reprocessed the multiplex PCR reads with MiXCR, giving one entry per CDR3 protein. The table has about 220,000 distinct CDR3 sequences, about 22% seen once; the top ten hold roughly 45%. The data stem from a study of Graves' ophthalmopathy and Graves' hyperthyroidism. Study-level background: Sampling took place at initial diagnosis, with peripheral blood obtained before any treatment.

Study observations and caveats: The majority of expanded thyroid clonotypes above 0.001 frequency also occurred in blood. The study's model predicted ophthalmopathy progression at 70.59% sensitivity and 72% to 75% specificity.

PBMCs stemmed from over 8 ml of fresh peripheral blood. The material sequenced was peripheral blood. The source is a woman in her 50s with Graves' ophthalmopathy.

DNA of the CDR3: TGTGCCAGCAGACGTGGACGGGGTAGCAATCAGCCCCAGCATTTT. Residues: CASRRGRGSNQPQHF. The chain employs TRBV6-1 and TRBJ1-5; D not resolved. Germline lookup yields CDR1 MNHNS and CDR2 SASEGT. The V end was cut by 6 bases, the J end by 0 bases, with 12 bases between. CDR3 length equals 15 residues.